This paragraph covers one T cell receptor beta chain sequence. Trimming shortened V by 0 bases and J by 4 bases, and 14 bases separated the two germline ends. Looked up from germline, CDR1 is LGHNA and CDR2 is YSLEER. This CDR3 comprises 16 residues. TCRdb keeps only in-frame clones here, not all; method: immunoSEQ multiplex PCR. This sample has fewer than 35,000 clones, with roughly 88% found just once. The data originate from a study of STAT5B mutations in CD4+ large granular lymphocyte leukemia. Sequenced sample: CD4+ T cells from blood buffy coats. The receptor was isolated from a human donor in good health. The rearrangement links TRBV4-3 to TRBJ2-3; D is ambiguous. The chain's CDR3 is CASSQDFRKGSDTQYF. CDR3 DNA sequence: TGCGCCAGCAGCCAAGATTTTCGGAAGGGTTCAGATACGCAGTATTTT.